These 16 T cell receptor beta chains were all obtained from the same sample, sequenced in a study of OX40 agonist ivuxolimab in advanced cancers. Using immunoSEQ multiplex PCR, the repertoire was profiled, and TCRdb retains in-frame clones only, with some absent. The table includes roughly 45,000 clones, around 84% detected once. Specimen: CD4+ or CD8+ T cells sorted from blood, collected in a trial of the OX40 agonist ivuxolimab. The receptors come from an adult with an advanced solid tumor such as melanoma, head and neck, liver or kidney cancer.

This clone showed up many times. This chain joins TRBV7-9 and TRBJ1-1, with D tentatively TRBD1 (6 bases). Germline V gene data show CDR1 as SEHNR and CDR2 as FQNEAQ (reference sequence). The CDR3 is 14 residues long. V was pared by 5 bases and J by 0 bases, with 10 bases between. The chain's CDR3 is CASSPGAMNTEAFF. The DNA for the CDR3 is TGTGCCAGCAGCCCGGGGGCCATGAACACTGAAGCTTTCTTT.

This chain joins TRBV7-3 and TRBJ2-2; D is uncertain. CDR1 SGHTA and CDR2 FQGTGA come from the germline V gene. This CDR3 is 12 amino acids long. V shed 0 bases and J shed 6 bases, with 2 bases lying between them. In DNA, the CDR3 is TGTGCCAGCAGCTTAACAGCCGGGGAGCTGTTTTTT. Translated, it gives CASSLTAGELFF.

The chain employs TRBV29-1 and TRBJ1-3; D possibly corresponds to TRBD1 (5 bases). The V end was cut by 6 bases, the J end by 0 bases, with 18 bases between. Looked up from germline, CDR1 is SQVTM and CDR2 is ANQGSEA. The CDR3 runs to 16 residues. CDR3 region: CSVATTDTFSGNTIYF. CDR3 bases: TGCAGCGTGGCCACGACGGACACCTTCTCTGGAAACACCATATATTTT. The full variable domain, in which reference TRBV29-1 and TRBJ1-3 provide the parts outside the CDR3, is SAVISQKPSRDICQRGTSLTIQCQVDSQVTMMFWYRQQPGQSLTLIATANQGSEATYESGFVIDKFPISRPNLTFSTLTVSNMSPEDSSIYLCSVATTDTFSGNTIYFGEGSWLTVV.

The chain has TRBV6-1 and TRBJ1-2; weak D call: TRBD1 (6 bases). CDR3 size: 13 residues. The V gene lost 10 bases and the J gene lost 3 bases, with 15 bases spanning the gap. From germline, CDR1 is MNHNS and CDR2 SASEGT. CDR3 loop: CATHSGTHYGYTF. DNA for the CDR3: TGTGCCACCCACTCCGGGACACACTATGGCTACACCTTC.

This chain joins TRBV15 and TRBJ1-4; D is perhaps TRBD1 (6 bases). CDR3 length: 17 amino acids. Germline CDR1 reads LNHNV; CDR2 reads YYDKDF (reference sequence). V gave up 0 bases and J gave up 1 base, with 12 bases separating them. Here the CDR3 reads CATSRDQGMLTNEKLFF. The DNA for the CDR3 is TGTGCCACCAGCAGAGATCAGGGGATGTTAACTAATGAAAAACTGTTTTTT.

The chain links TRBV5-6 to TRBJ1-5; D remains unclear. V dropped 0 bases and J dropped 4 bases, with 5 bases sitting between them. Germline V CDR1 and CDR2: SGHDT, YYEEEE. The CDR3 length is 13 residues. CDR3 region: CASSLDRNQPQHF. The CDR3 bases are TGTGCCAGCAGCTTGGACAGAAATCAGCCCCAGCATTTT.

The J gene is TRBJ2-1, the V gene TRBV7-9, with 10 bases identical to TRBD2. J gave up 7 bases and V 4 bases, and 7 bases lay outside the gene matches. CDR1 and CDR2 from the germline V gene are SEHNR and FQNEAQ (reference sequence). This CDR3 has 15 amino acids. This CDR3 is CASSWTAGGRNEQFF. DNA for the CDR3: TGTGCCAGCAGCTGGACAGCGGGGGGGCGAAATGAGCAGTTCTTC. Combining the CDR3 with reference TRBV7-9 and TRBJ2-1 gives the whole variable domain DTGVSQNPRHKITKRGQNVTFRCDPISEHNRLYWYRQTLGQGPEFLTYFQNEAQLEKSRLLSDRFSAERPKGSFSTLEIQRTEQGDSAMYLCASSWTAGGRNEQFFGPGTRLTVL.

The chain recombines TRBV5-4 with TRBJ2-5, with D hard to call. This CDR3 spans 14 amino acids. V was trimmed by 4 bases and J by 1 base, leaving 11 bases between them. Germline CDR1 reads SGHNT; CDR2 reads YYREEE (reference sequence). The CDR3 loop reads CASSPGSLQETQYF. CDR3 in DNA: TGTGCCAGCAGCCCCGGAAGCCTCCAAGAGACCCAGTACTTC.

The V and J genes are TRBV7-9 and TRBJ1-4; D is ambiguous. This CDR3 region has 11 residues. From germline, CDR1 is SEHNR and CDR2 FQNEAQ (reference sequence). Trimming took off 3 bases at V and 8 bases at J, with 4 bases between the two ends. The CDR3 region has the DNA TGTGCCAGCAGCTTGCCGGAAAAACTGTTTTTT. It translates to CASSLPEKLFF.

This sequence joins TRBV2 and TRBJ2-5, with D tentatively TRBD1 (6 bases). V lost 4 bases and J lost 1, with 10 bases in between. CDR1 and CDR2 from the germline V gene are SNHLY and FYNNEI. CDR3 length equals 14 residues. Here the CDR3 DNA reads TGTGCCAGCAGTGGACAGGACACCCAAGAGACCCAGTACTTC. Its translation is CASSGQDTQETQYF.

The chain is built from TRBV28 and TRBJ2-1; 8 bases agree with TRBD2. V dropped 6 bases and J dropped 4; count of bases not matched to a gene: 11. CDR1 and CDR2 from the germline V gene are MDHEN and SYDVKM. There are 16 residues in the CDR3. The chain's CDR3 is CASRHPAGVSYNEQFF. The CDR3, as DNA: TGTGCCAGCAGACATCCAGCGGGGGTTTCGTACAATGAGCAGTTCTTC.

The gene calls are TRBV4-3 and TRBJ2-5; a weak D match, TRBD1 (5 bases). Germline CDR1 LGHNA, CDR2 YSLEER. V gave up 0 bases and J gave up 0 bases, with 8 bases separating them. This CDR3 has 15 amino acids. Here the CDR3 reads CASSQDPGNQETQYF. The CDR3 DNA is TGCGCCAGCAGCCAAGATCCAGGGAACCAAGAGACCCAGTACTTC.

The rearrangement uses TRBV15 and TRBJ2-7, with D perhaps TRBD2 (6 bases). The CDR3 has 14 residues. CDR1 and CDR2 (germline): LNHNV, YYDKDF (reference sequence). Trimming shortened V by 2 bases and J by 3 bases, and 11 bases separated the two germline ends. CDR3 DNA sequence: TGTGCCACCAGCAGAAGATCGGGGGACTACGAGCAGTACTTC. Its protein is CATSRRSGDYEQYF. Looking up the rest from reference TRBV15 and TRBJ2-7 gives the full variable domain: DAMVIQNPRYQVTQFGKPVTLSCSQTLNHNVMYWYQQKSSQAPKLLFHYYDKDFNNEADTPDNFQSRRPNTSFCFLDIRSPGLGDTAMYLCATSRRSGDYEQYFGPGTRLTVT.

The genes are TRBV6-5 and TRBJ2-2, with 10 bases lining up with TRBD2. The germline V gene encodes CDR1 MNHEY and CDR2 SVGAGI. There are 15 residues in the CDR3. V dropped 0 bases and J dropped 6; count of bases not matched to a gene: 1. The CDR3 DNA reads as TGTGCCAGCAGTTACTCAGCGGGGGGGCCCGGGGAGCTGTTTTTT. Its protein product is CASSYSAGGPGELFF.

The V call is TRBV27, the J call TRBJ2-1, with D maybe TRBD2 (7 bases). V was shortened by 6 bases and J by 5 bases, with 26 bases between the two germline ends. CDR3 length: 18 residues. Germline values: CDR1 MNHEY, CDR2 SMNVEV (reference sequence). CDR3: CASRRILRGGPADNEQFF. CDR3 sequence (DNA): TGTGCCAGCAGACGGATACTAAGGGGGGGGCCTGCCGACAATGAGCAGTTCTTC.

J is TRBJ1-6 and V is TRBV11-2, with 7 bases aligning to TRBD1. The CDR3 loop spans 16 amino acids. V was clipped by 2 bases and J by 6 bases; unmatched bases: 7. Germline V gene lookup returns CDR1 SGHAT and CDR2 FQNNGV. This CDR3 is CASSLMWTGPNSPLHF. CDR3 DNA: TGTGCCAGCAGCTTAATGTGGACAGGACCTAATTCACCCCTCCACTTT. The full variable domain, its missing parts supplied by reference TRBV11-2 and TRBJ1-6, is EAGVAQSPRYKIIEKRQSVAFWCNPISGHATLYWYQQILGQGPKLLIQFQNNGVVDDSQLPKDRFSAERLKGVDSTLKIQPAKLEDSAVYLCASSLMWTGPNSPLHFGNGTRLTVT.